These 16 T cell receptor beta chains were sequenced from one sample in a study of identical twins. Each CDR3 protein is one row after TCRdb ran MiXCR on the 5' RACE reads. Here the sample spans roughly 1,500,000 distinct CDR3 sequences, under 35% being singletons. Specimen: cord blood. The receptors derive from a newborn girl in good health.

The rearrangement links TRBV12-3 or TRBV12-4 to TRBJ2-1; D is undetermined. The CDR3 runs to 16 residues. V shed 10 bases and J shed 5 bases, with 24 bases lying between them. CDR3 loop: CATSFGRSEFHNEQFF. CDR3 DNA sequence: TGTGCCACATCTTTTGGTCGTTCCGAGTTCCACAATGAGCAGTTCTTC.

In this sample, this clonotype turned up a few times. The CDR3 DNA follows: TGCAGCGTTCGAATACAGGGGGTCACTGAAGCTTTCTTT. This gives the protein CSVRIQGVTEAFF. This chain links TRBV29-1 with TRBJ1-1, with TRBD1 identical over 8 bases. Trimming took 5 bases from V and 4 from J; bases not matched to a gene: 6. Germline CDR1 and CDR2: SQVTM and ANQGSEA. CDR3 size: 13 residues.

This clonotype occurred many times. This chain uses TRBV5-1 with TRBJ2-4; D gene ambiguous. The germline gives CDR1 SGHRS, CDR2 YFSETQ. The CDR3 contains 14 residues. The ends were cut back, 2 bases at V and 7 bases at J, with 13 bases in the middle. CDR3: CASSLEGVGNIQYF. The CDR3 DNA is TGCGCCAGCAGCTTAGAAGGAGTGGGTAACATTCAGTACTTC. The whole variable domain, filled in from reference TRBV5-1 and TRBJ2-4, reads KAGVTQTPRYLIKTRGQQVTLSCSPISGHRSVSWYQQTPGQGLQFLFEYFSETQRNKGNFPGRFSGRQFSNSRSEMNVSTLELGDSALYLCASSLEGVGNIQYFGAGTRLSVL.

In this sample, this clonotype turned up a few times. J is TRBJ2-1 and V is TRBV7-2; D gene uncertain. This CDR3 spans 14 amino acids. Germline V gene data show CDR1 as SGHTA and CDR2 as FQGNSA. The V end was cut by 8 bases, the J end by 0 bases, with 11 bases between. The CDR3 DNA follows: TGTGCCAGCCAATTAAAAAGCTCCTACAATGAGCAGTTCTTC. Its protein product is CASQLKSSYNEQFF. Based on the CDR3 plus reference TRBV7-2 and TRBJ2-1, the full variable domain is GAGVSQSPSNKVTEKGKDVELRCDPISGHTALYWYRQSLGQGLEFLIYFQGNSAPDKSGLPSDRFSAERTGGSVSTLTIQRTQQEDSAVYLCASQLKSSYNEQFFGPGTRLTVL.

In its sample, this clonotype was seen a few times. The chain has TRBV21-1 and TRBJ2-1; TRBD2 is taken as the D call from the table, unchecked against the DNA. TRBV21-1 is a pseudogene locus. This CDR3 region has 22 residues. CDR3 amino acids: CASSKDFPGLAGGGTSYNEQFF. The CDR3 region has the DNA TGTGCCAGCAGCAAGGACTTTCCGGGACTAGCGGGAGGTGGGACCTCCTACAATGAGCAGTTCTTC.

This clonotype has at least ten counts. The CDR3 is CASSLRPLSTIYEQYF. The CDR3 nucleotides read TGTGCCAGCAGCTTGAGGCCTTTGTCAACAATCTACGAGCAGTACTTC. The chain has TRBV7-2 and TRBJ2-7, with unresolved D. This CDR3 is built from 16 residues. V lost 3 bases to trimming and J lost 3 bases, with 18 bases between them. CDR1 is SGHTA and CDR2 is FQGNSA in the germline V gene.

This rearrangement joins TRBV30 to TRBJ2-1; TRBD2 agrees at 13 bases. Germline CDR1 and CDR2: GTSNPN and SVGIG (reference sequence). V was pared by 8 bases and J by 8 bases, with 6 bases of the junction left unmatched. This CDR3 has 13 amino acids. The CDR3 reads CAGGTSGVDEQFF. The CDR3 DNA reads TGTGCCGGTGGGACTAGCGGGGTCGATGAGCAGTTCTTC.

The chain recombines TRBV4-2 with TRBJ2-2; 10 bases agree with TRBD2. The germline CDR1 and CDR2 sequences are LGHNA and YNFKEQ. The V gene end was trimmed by 0 bases and the J gene end by 0 bases; junction bases not matched to a gene: 13. This CDR3 comprises 21 residues. The chain's CDR3 is CASSQDPRGSGRSTNTGELFF. CDR3 nucleotides: TGTGCCAGCAGCCAAGATCCTAGAGGTAGCGGGAGGTCCACGAACACCGGGGAGCTGTTTTTT.

This clonotype was observed at least ten times. This chain uses TRBV20-1 with TRBJ2-5; D gene ambiguous. Germline CDR1 is DFQATT and CDR2 is SNEGSKA (reference sequence). The CDR3 covers 13 residues. V was clipped by 4 bases and J by 0 bases, with 9 bases between them. The CDR3 DNA follows: TGCAGTGCTATCGGTCATTACCAAGAGACCCAGTACTTC. This gives the protein CSAIGHYQETQYF.

CDR3 nucleotides: TGTGCCAGCAGCGGGAGGCTGAGCGGCATTCAGTACTTC. This gives the protein CASSGRLSGIQYF. The gene calls are TRBV5-6 and TRBJ2-4; tentatively, D is TRBD2 (6 bases). V was cut by 4 bases and J by 9 bases, with 14 bases left in between. The length of the CDR3 is 13 residues. Per germline, CDR1 SGHDT and CDR2 YYEEEE.

V usage is TRBV25-1 and J usage is TRBJ2-3; possibly TRBD1 for D (5 bases). V was clipped by 2 bases and J by 2 bases, with 11 bases between them. This CDR3 has 15 residues. CDR1 and CDR2 (germline): MGHDK, SYGVNS. CDR3 in amino acids: CASSEGRQTTDTQYF. The CDR3 DNA reads as TGTGCCAGCAGTGAAGGTAGACAGACCACAGATACGCAGTATTTT.

This clonotype was detected only a few times. The V gene is TRBV10-3, the J gene TRBJ2-7; D might be TRBD2 (6 bases). V was shortened by 3 bases and J by 6 bases, with 12 bases between the two germline ends. CDR3 length: 13 amino acids. The V gene's germline CDR1 is ENHRY and CDR2 SYGVKD. The CDR3 DNA is TGTGCCATCAGTGACGCGGGAATGGCCGAGCAGTACTTC. This sequence encodes CAISDAGMAEQYF.

The rearrangement uses TRBV28 and TRBJ1-2, with 7 bases lining up with TRBD1. V shed 11 bases, J shed 4 bases, and the junction held 7 bases outside the gene matches. The CDR3 runs 12 residues. CDR1 is MDHEN and CDR2 is SYDVKM in the germline V gene. The CDR3 spells CAGSGQSYGYTF. The CDR3 DNA reads TGTGCCGGCTCGGGACAGTCCTATGGCTACACCTTC.

This clonotype was recorded a few times. The chain employs TRBV21-1 and TRBJ2-1; the D segment call TRBD1 is taken from the table without a DNA check. TRBV21-1 is an annotated pseudogene. There are 14 residues in the CDR3. CDR3 bases: TGTGCCAGCAGCCGGGACATCGAAACCTACGAGCAGTTCTTC. This gives the protein CASSRDIETYEQFF.

The CDR3 protein is CATSDVGQATDTQYF. DNA for the CDR3: TGTGCCACCAGTGATGTGGGACAGGCCACAGATACGCAGTATTTT. The genes are TRBV24-1 and TRBJ2-3, with 8 bases identical to TRBD1. The CDR3 extends over 15 amino acids. V trimming: 3 bases; J trimming: 2 bases; junction bases outside the gene matches: 3. Germline V gene data show CDR1 as KGHDR and CDR2 as SFDVKD.

Worth noting for this clonotype: One end of the junction is discordant with germline, which a read error may explain. The chain is built from TRBV5-1 and TRBJ1-1; perhaps TRBD1 as D (6 bases). Germline V CDR1 and CDR2: SGHRS, YFSETQ. There are 17 residues in the CDR3. CDR3 sequence reads: CASSFNMKRGVNTEVFF. The CDR3, as DNA: TGCGCCAGCAGCTTCAATATGAAAAGGGGGGTGAACACTGAAGTTTTCTTT. Complete variable domain (other parts from reference TRBV5-1 and TRBJ1-1): KAGVTQTPRYLIKTRGQQVTLSCSPISGHRSVSWYQQTPGQGLQFLFEYFSETQRNKGNFPGRFSGRQFSNSRSEMNVSTLELGDSALYLCASSFNMKRGVNTEVFFGQGTRLTVV.